The rows below give T cell receptor beta chains drawn from one sample of a study of blood T cells in healthy people across ages. Using its own MiXCR run on the 5' RACE reads, TCRdb lists one record per CDR3 protein. The sample holds approximately 1.5 million distinct CDR3 sequences; around 35% are singletons and the top ten take roughly 12%. Sequenced sample: blood. These receptors were taken from a woman aged 25 to 39 in good health. Both conserved end residues are part of each CDR3. The D gene is left open where the match is weak. A row's size may be missing; if present it is once, few, many or a size class.

j_call cdr3_length d_call v_call clone_size cdr3_nt cdr3_aa
TRBJ1-5 16 . TRBV4-1 few TGCGCCAGCAGCCAAAGTGGGGGGGGAAGCAATCAGCCCCAGCATTTT CASSQSGGGSNQPQHF
TRBJ2-7 15 TRBD2 TRBV9 few TGTGCCAGCAGCGTAGCGGAGCGGGGCTCCTACGAGCAGTACTTC CASSVAERGSYEQYF
TRBJ2-7 15 TRBD1 TRBV11-2 . TGTGCCAGCAGTCGACAGGGAGTAATCCTGCACGAGCAGTACTTC CASSRQGVILHEQYF
TRBJ1-2 15 TRBD1 TRBV20-1 few TGCAGTGCTAGAGGTAAAAGGGGACAGAACTATGGCTACACCTTC CSARGKRGQNYGYTF
TRBJ1-4 14 . TRBV6-5 once TGTGCCAGCAGTTACAAGGCCACTGGGACTGGACTGTTTTTT CASSYKATGTGLFF
TRBJ2-1 15 TRBD2 TRBV6-5 many TGTGCCAGCAGTCAACTAGCGGGGGGGCTCAATGAGCAGTTCTTC CASSQLAGGLNEQFF
TRBJ2-7 12 . TRBV2 few TGTGCCAGCAGGGGGGACCACTACGAGCAGTACTTC CASRGDHYEQYF
TRBJ2-7 12 . TRBV3-1 few TGTGCCAGCAGCCACCCGGGGAGAGAGCAGTACTTC CASSHPGREQYF
TRBJ1-3 15 . TRBV9 . TGTGCCAGCAGCGTAGCGGGGGGGATGGGAAACACCATATATTTT CASSVAGGMGNTIYF
TRBJ2-7 15 TRBD1 TRBV7-6 . TGTGCCAGCAGCGAATTGGATAGGGGGCTCTACGAGCAGTACTTC CASSELDRGLYEQYF
TRBJ1-4 16 . TRBV20-1 few TGCAGTGCTAGAGCCCCCGGTTTGGGGGCGGGGGAAAAACTGTTTTTT CSARAPGLGAGEKLFF
TRBJ2-7 15 TRBD2 TRBV2 . TGTGCCAGCAGTGCCCTAGCGGGAGGGCCGTACGAGCAGTACTTC CASSALAGGPYEQYF
TRBJ1-5 13 . TRBV6-5 few TGTGCCAGCAGCCTGACTCAAGGTCAGCCCCAGCATTTT CASSLTQGQPQHF
TRBJ1-2 14 . TRBV6-5 . TGTGCCAGCAGTCAACAGGGATCTTCGCGTGGCTACACCTTC CASSQQGSSRGYTF
TRBJ2-7 13 TRBD2 TRBV20-1 . TGCAGTCACAGGAGCGGGATCCCCTACGAGCAGTACTTC CSHRSGIPYEQYF
TRBJ2-7 15 . TRBV27 . TGTGCCAGCAGTTTTGGGATACCGGCTAGCTACGAGCAGTACTTC CASSFGIPASYEQYF
TRBJ2-6 20 . TRBV4-1 . TGCGCCAGCAGCCAAGTTACGATGGTCGGTATCAAAGCTGGGGCCAACGTCCTGACTTTC CASSQVTMVGIKAGANVLTF
TRBJ2-7 15 TRBD2 TRBV27 . TGTGCCAGCAGTTTATCGGGGGGGGTAACCTACGAGCAGTACTTC CASSLSGGVTYEQYF
TRBJ2-4 13 . TRBV28 . TGTGCCAGCGGGGGTTCGGACAAAAACATTCAGTACTTC CASGGSDKNIQYF
TRBJ2-3 15 . TRBV10-3 many TGTGCCATCAGTGGGTCTCAGGGGCGCACAGATACGCAGTATTTT CAISGSQGRTDTQYF
TRBJ1-1 11 . TRBV29-1 few TGCAGCGTTATTAGGCCCCCTGAAGCTTTCTTT CSVIRPPEAFF
TRBJ2-7 15 TRBD1 TRBV6-5 . TGTGCCAGTCGCTACTCGGGACAGGAGAACTACGAGCAGTACTTC CASRYSGQENYEQYF
TRBJ2-5 16 . TRBV7-9 . TGTGCCAGCAGCTTAGACCCAGGGTCGTACCAAGAGACCCAGTACTTC CASSLDPGSYQETQYF
TRBJ1-6 16 TRBD1 TRBV28 . TGTGCCAGCAGCACTCCGACAGGGCCGTATAATTCACCCCTCCACTTT CASSTPTGPYNSPLHF
TRBJ2-3 15 TRBD2 TRBV20-1 once TGCAGTGCTAGCCCAGCGGGAGGGTGGGCAGATACGCAGTATTTT CSASPAGGWADTQYF
TRBJ2-7 17 TRBD2 TRBV20-1 few TGCAGTGCTAGGCCCCTTGAGACTAGCGGGAGAACCTACGAGCAGTACTTC CSARPLETSGRTYEQYF
TRBJ2-3 15 TRBD2 TRBV6-1 . TGTGCCAGCAGTGAACCGGGGGGGGCCACAGATACGCAGTATTTT CASSEPGGATDTQYF
TRBJ2-5 17 TRBD2 TRBV30 once TGTGCCGGAAAATCCGGGACTAGCTACCGTGTTGGAGAGACCCAGTACTTC CAGKSGTSYRVGETQYF
TRBJ1-1 12 . TRBV18 . TGTGCCAGCTCACCCCGGGTGGGTGAAGCTTTCTTT CASSPRVGEAFF
TRBJ2-3 14 . TRBV12-3/TRBV12-4 few TGTGCCAGCAGTTTTCGAGGAGAAAAAGATACGCAGTATTTT CASSFRGEKDTQYF
TRBJ2-1 14 TRBD2 TRBV6-2/TRBV6-3 . TGTGCCAGCAGTTCAGCGGGAGCTATTAGTGAGCAGTTCTTC CASSSAGAISEQFF
TRBJ2-5 19 TRBD2 TRBV7-2 . TGTGCCAGCAGCTTATTTCTCTTAGGGACTAGCGGCCAGCAAGAGACCCAGTACTTC CASSLFLLGTSGQQETQYF
TRBJ2-1 19 TRBD2 TRBV7-2 . TGTGCCAGCAGCTTAGGGGGGGCCTTAGCGGGAGGGCCGAGGGATGAGCAGTTCTTC CASSLGGALAGGPRDEQFF
TRBJ2-1 14 TRBD1 TRBV28 few TGTGCCAGCTACCGGGACAGACTTTACAATGAGCAGTTCTTC CASYRDRLYNEQFF
TRBJ2-5 13 . TRBV20-1 few TGCAGTGCTAGGCGTCACGGTGCCGAAGAGCAGTACTTC CSARRHGAEEQYF
TRBJ2-7 14 . TRBV5-4 . TGTGCCAGCAGCTTAACCAGGGACGCCTACGAGCAGTACTTC CASSLTRDAYEQYF
TRBJ2-2 14 TRBD1 TRBV29-1 . TGCAGCGTTACCCACACAGGGGTCACCGGGGAGCTGTTTTTT CSVTHTGVTGELFF
TRBJ2-5 16 . TRBV10-3 . TGTGCCATCAGTGAGGCCTCGAACTTGCATCAAGAGACCCAGTACTTC CAISEASNLHQETQYF
TRBJ2-1 14 . TRBV11-1 . TGTGCCAGCAGCTTAGTAAAGATTTACAATGAGCAGTTCTTC CASSLVKIYNEQFF
TRBJ2-7 13 . TRBV6-1 few TGTGCCAGCAGTGAAGTCTCTGTCTACGAGCAGTACTTC CASSEVSVYEQYF
TRBJ1-1 14 TRBD1 TRBV6-2/TRBV6-3 few TGTGCCAGCAGTACCGGACAGGTCACCACTGAAGCTTTCTTT CASSTGQVTTEAFF
TRBJ2-3 15 TRBD2 TRBV7-9 many TGTGCCAGCAGTTCTAGCGGGGGGCTAACAGATACGCAGTATTTT CASSSSGGLTDTQYF
TRBJ2-5 17 TRBD2 TRBV20-1 many TGCAGTGCTAGAGGGCTGGGCAGCGGGGAAAACCAAGAGACCCAGTACTTC CSARGLGSGENQETQYF
TRBJ2-7 12 TRBD1 TRBV24-1 . TGTGCCACCAGTGAGACAGGGGACGAGCAGTACTTC CATSETGDEQYF
TRBJ1-5 15 TRBD1 TRBV7-6 few TGTGCCAGCAGCCCATACAGGGGGGCCAATCAGCCCCAGCATTTT CASSPYRGANQPQHF
TRBJ2-7 16 TRBD2 TRBV6-1 few TGTGCCAGCAGGAAGGCTCCGGGACTAAGCTCCTACGAGCAGTACTTC CASRKAPGLSSYEQYF
TRBJ2-7 15 . TRBV12-3/TRBV12-4 . TGTGCCAGCAGTGTGGGACGGACACTCTCCTACGAGCAGTACTTC CASSVGRTLSYEQYF
TRBJ1-2 13 TRBD1 TRBV20-1 . TGCAGTGCTGATCCTGGGACAGGGGCTGGCTACACCTTC CSADPGTGAGYTF
TRBJ2-1 14 . TRBV19 . TGTGCCAGTAGTATAGCCGCCGTACTAAATGAGCAGTTCTTC CASSIAAVLNEQFF
TRBJ1-1 14 . TRBV29-1 . TGCAGCGTTGGTGGGGACATCTTCACGCCTGAAGCTTTCTTT CSVGGDIFTPEAFF
TRBJ2-1 14 TRBD2 TRBV12-3/TRBV12-4 many TGTGCCAGCAATCGCGGGAGCTCCTACAATGAGCAGTTCTTC CASNRGSSYNEQFF
TRBJ1-1 14 . TRBV2 few TGTGCTACAGCAGTGACCCCAATGAACACTGAAGCTTTCTTT CATAVTPMNTEAFF
TRBJ2-3 15 TRBD1 TRBV20-1 . TGCAGTGCCCTTCAGTTGGGACAGGGAACAGATACGCAGTATTTT CSALQLGQGTDTQYF
TRBJ1-5 15 . TRBV20-1 . TGCAGTGCTAGGACGGACAGTTATAGCAATCAGCCCCAGCATTTT CSARTDSYSNQPQHF
TRBJ1-2 15 . TRBV10-3 . TGTGCCATCGGCGCGGGGGGACATTCAAACTATGGCTACACCTTC CAIGAGGHSNYGYTF
TRBJ1-2 15 . TRBV29-1 many TGCAGCGTTGAAGATAGGGCGGCCACTAACTATGGCTACACCTTC CSVEDRAATNYGYTF
TRBJ2-7 14 . TRBV11-1 . TGTGCCAGCAGCTTACGACACTTTGACCACGAGCAGTACTTC CASSLRHFDHEQYF
TRBJ2-1 14 TRBD2 TRBV5-1 . TGCGCCAGCAGGCCCCCGGGGAGGGAAGATGAGCAGTTCTTC CASRPPGREDEQFF
TRBJ1-5 13 . TRBV12-3/TRBV12-4 . TGTGCCAGCAGTGTGGACAGTTATCAGCCCCAGCATTTT CASSVDSYQPQHF
TRBJ1-2 13 . TRBV5-6 once TGTGCCTGCAGCCCACGTACCAACTATGGCTACACCTTC CACSPRTNYGYTF